This T cell receptor (beta chain) was captured by sequencing in a study of blood T cell repertoires in COVID-19 (TCRdb year 2020). Regarding the study in general: Collaborator samples came from the United States, Italy and Spain and covered acute and convalescent phases of COVID-19. Deeply sampled blood TCRbeta repertoires from subjects exposed to, actively infected with, or recovered from COVID-19 were included in the dataset. Samples came from the ongoing ImmuneRACE study (first 160 participants) plus 1,254 subjects from 6 global collaborators. The repertoires were released in a freely available public database intended as a resource for research on the immune response to SARS-CoV-2. A de-identified subject ID, COVID-19 status, age in years and sex were almost always included in the sample metadata. HLA class I and class II types, where available, came from metadata supplied by the sample provider rather than from assay-based typing. The material from the prospective study consisted of cDNA or gDNA derived from T cells, B-cell-depleted T cells, or PBMCs.

Enrolling through a virtual design, the prospective study's participants ranged in age from roughly 18 to 89 years and lived across 24 United States geographic areas. In the prospective study, cohorts were assigned on the basis of participant-reported clinical history obtained from a screening survey and a study questionnaire. In the prospective study, mobile phlebotomists collected whole blood, serum and a nasopharyngeal or oropharyngeal swab from each participant. Over a roughly two-month period, participants in the prospective study had the option of providing additional blood draws and questionnaires. Before DNA extraction, prospective study blood samples were shipped either frozen or at room temperature. This clone was observed once. It has no known antigen specificity. Base qualities are not at hand, and no much larger clone is one base apart. Study-wide findings and limitations: The quantity of clinical and demographic metadata differed by source and by participant and was supplied without curation.

TCRbeta CDR3 regions were amplified from genomic DNA by means of the immunoSEQ Assay, a bias-controlled multiplex PCR. The original pipeline was this. Within the assay, amplification of reference gene primers was used to estimate how many nucleated cells each sample contained. To quantify the absolute abundance of each unique TCRbeta CDR3 rearrangement, sequence reads were collapsed and filtered. For each sample, productive Simpson clonality was calculated as the square root of Simpson's diversity index across productive rearrangements. As stored in TCRdb, this immuneACCESS dataset retains in-frame rearrangements with V and J assigned. A fraction of the clones does not appear; measured against another copy, unresolved V genes explain less than half of the discrepancy, and the remainder lacks a known reason. V and J calls plus clone size are reproduced from that table; the DNA served to infer D and trimming. The sample contains under 400,000 clones, approximately 86% of them found a single time. The ten largest clones capture around 4% of the sample.

The germline V gene (reference sequence) provides CDR1 SGHKS and CDR2 YYEKEE. There are 15 amino acids in the CDR3, from cysteine to phenylalanine inclusive. Only the CDR3 part of the read is kept: 45 bases, read in frame from the first base. The junction shows trimming of 1 base on V and 10 bases on J, plus 15 bases between the germline ends. In this chain, TRBV5-5 is recombined with TRBJ1-6, with TRBD1 perhaps the D gene, on 5 matching bases. Sequencing was done on a sample of PBMCs or T cells enriched from blood (not recorded which). The clonotype was recovered from a woman aged 40-49 years with acute COVID-19. The encoded CDR3 is CASSLIRELGSPLHF. The bases read TGTGCCAGCAGCTTGATCAGGGAATTGGGCTCACCCCTCCACTTT.